Below are 13 T cell receptor beta chains sequenced from a single sample in a study of blood T cell repertoires in COVID-19. Sequenced by immunoSEQ multiplex PCR; TCRdb stores in-frame clones only, minus some. The sample gives roughly 150,000 clones, around 81% of which show up once; about 11% is in the top ten. The sequenced material came from peripheral blood. The receptor set was obtained from a man aged 65-85 years with active or convalescent COVID-19.

This clone occurred once. The CDR3 DNA sequence: TGTGCCAGCAGCTTCGAGGGTGGGTATGGCTACACCTTC. It codes for CASSFEGGYGYTF. The genes are TRBV7-3 and TRBJ1-2; unclear D gene. The V gene lost 3 bases and the J gene lost 5 bases, with 10 bases spanning the gap. CDR3 length equals 13 residues. Per the germline V gene, CDR1 is SGHTA and CDR2 is FQGTGA.

This chain uses TRBV5-1 with TRBJ2-1; 11 bases match TRBD2. Looked up from germline, CDR1 is SGHRS and CDR2 is YFSETQ. Trimming removed 4 bases from V and 3 bases from J; junction bases left unmatched: 3. The CDR3 is 15 amino acids. Here the CDR3 DNA reads TGCGCCAGCAGCAGTACTAGCGGGAGCTACAATGAGCAGTTCTTC. This encodes CASSSTSGSYNEQFF.

The V and J genes are TRBV12-3 or TRBV12-4 and TRBJ1-6, with no clear D. V was clipped by 5 bases and J by 4 bases, with 6 bases between them. This CDR3 is 13 amino acids long. CDR3 region: CASSGFYNSPLHF. CDR3 coding DNA: TGTGCCAGCAGTGGCTTTTATAATTCACCCCTCCACTTT.

V and J are TRBV11-3 and TRBJ2-2; a possible D gene is TRBD1 (6 bases). Germline V gene sequence: CDR1 SGHNT, CDR2 YENEEA. CDR3 length equals 17 residues. With 5 bases removed from V and 4 bases from J, the gap between germline ends came to 20 bases. CDR3 sequence reads: CASSTRLTGTTTGELFF. In DNA, the CDR3 is TGTGCCAGCAGCACCAGACTTACCGGGACAACCACCGGGGAGCTGTTTTTT.

The V gene is TRBV19, the J gene TRBJ2-7; TRBD1 might be the D (7 bases). V dropped 5 bases and J dropped 4 bases, with 18 bases sitting between them. The CDR3 runs to 15 residues. The germline V gene has CDR1 LNHDA and CDR2 SQIVND (reference sequence). The CDR3 loop reads CASSSPPTGRYEQYF. The DNA for the CDR3 is TGTGCCAGTAGTTCTCCCCCGACAGGGAGGTACGAGCAGTACTTC.

This rearrangement joins TRBV9 to TRBJ1-2; D call uncertain. The germline V gene encodes CDR1 SGDLS and CDR2 YYNGEE. The V gene lost 4 bases and the J gene lost 5 bases, with 18 bases spanning the gap. The length of the CDR3 is 15 residues. The CDR3 is CASSPRAIPRYGYTF. The CDR3 coding sequence is TGTGCCAGCAGCCCGCGGGCCATCCCGAGGTATGGCTACACCTTC.

V is TRBV20-1 and J is TRBJ1-1, with D perhaps matching TRBD1 (6 bases). Germline CDR1 is DFQATT and CDR2 is SNEGSKA (reference sequence). Trimming took off 5 bases at V and 11 bases at J, with 15 bases between the two ends. This CDR3 spans 11 amino acids. CDR3 residues: CSAPRTQGAFF. The CDR3 DNA follows: TGCAGTGCTCCCCGGACCCAGGGGGCTTTCTTT.

The CDR3 DNA is TGTGCCAGCAGCCAGACGGTTAAAGGCAGAGGATCACCCCTCCACTTT. It is translated as CASSQTVKGRGSPLHF. The chain is built from TRBV4-2 and TRBJ1-6; D is uncertain. The length of the CDR3 is 16 residues. V was clipped by 3 bases and J by 10 bases, with 19 bases between them. The germline CDR1 and CDR2 sequences are LGHNA and YNFKEQ.

This sequence joins TRBV28 and TRBJ1-2, with unresolved D. The germline CDR1 and CDR2 sequences are MDHEN and SYDVKM. V lost 8 bases, J lost 2 bases, and 9 bases lay in between. The CDR3 sequence is 12 residues long. The chain's CDR3 is CASGAGNYGYTF. DNA of the CDR3: TGTGCCAGCGGAGCCGGGAACTATGGCTACACCTTC.

The rearrangement joins TRBV9 to TRBJ2-2; 7 positions agree with TRBD2. CDR1 is SGDLS, CDR2 YYNGEE, per germline. V lost 4 bases and J lost 4; bases outside the gene matches: 13. The CDR3 is 17 residues long. The CDR3 loop is CASSPGRSYGFTGELFF. The CDR3 DNA reads TGTGCCAGCAGCCCCGGGAGGTCGTACGGCTTCACCGGGGAGCTGTTTTTT.

The V call is TRBV6-2 or TRBV6-3, the J call TRBJ2-1; TRBD1 is a possible D gene (5 bases). With 5 bases removed from V and 8 bases from J, the gap between germline ends came to 13 bases. Germline V gives CDR1 MNHEY, CDR2 SVGEGT. The CDR3 has 13 amino acids. For the CDR3, the DNA is TGTGCCAGCAGTATCGCAGGGTATCATGAGCAGTTCTTC. Amino acids: CASSIAGYHEQFF.

This clone was found a few times. The V and J genes are TRBV6-5 and TRBJ1-2; D call uncertain. Between the trimmed V and J ends, which lost 8 bases and 2 bases, there was a span of 15 bases. The CDR3 has 14 amino acids. Germline V gives CDR1 MNHEY, CDR2 SVGAGI. The CDR3 spells CASGSYGMNYGYTF. CDR3 DNA sequence: TGTGCCAGCGGCTCATACGGGATGAACTATGGCTACACCTTC.

This clone has only one observation. The V gene is TRBV7-9, the J gene TRBJ1-5; 9 bases match TRBD1. This CDR3 spans 17 amino acids. CDR1 is SEHNR and CDR2 is FQNEAQ in the germline V gene (reference sequence). Trimming took 2 bases from V and 1 from J; bases not matched to a gene: 6. The CDR3 reads CASSLWTGTGSNQPQHF. For the CDR3, the DNA is TGTGCCAGCAGCTTATGGACCGGGACAGGGAGCAATCAGCCCCAGCATTTT.